This entry lists 12 T cell receptor beta chains sequenced from one sample in a study of T cell responses to AZD1222 COVID-19 vaccine. Sequencing used immunoSEQ multiplex PCR; TCRdb keeps in-frame clones, though not all of them. Here the sample spans fewer than 200,000 clones, around 87% being singletons. The input for sequencing was peripheral blood, taken 28 days after the second AZD1222 dose. The source of these receptors is an adult who received the AZD1222 COVID-19 vaccine.

The chain carries TRBV4-2 and TRBJ2-1, with 12 bases that match TRBD2. V lost 4 bases and J lost 6; bases outside the gene matches: 4. Looked up from germline, CDR1 is LGHNA and CDR2 is YNFKEQ. The CDR3 consists of 15 residues. Here the CDR3 DNA reads TGTGCCAGCAGCCGGACTAGCGGGGACACCAATGAGCAGTTCTTC. Its translation: CASSRTSGDTNEQFF.

V gene TRBV9 combines with J gene TRBJ2-7, with 7 bases identical to TRBD2. V gave up 0 bases and J gave up 7 bases; unmatched junction bases: 13. This CDR3 contains 16 residues. Germline V gene sequence: CDR1 SGDLS, CDR2 YYNGEE. DNA of the CDR3: TGTGCCAGCAGCGTAGGGGAGGGACGGGGGTCTCGGGAGCAGTACTTC. Encoded protein: CASSVGEGRGSREQYF.

The chain recombines TRBV7-2 with TRBJ1-6; tentatively, D is TRBD1 (5 bases). The CDR3 has 13 amino acids. Germline loops: CDR1 SGHTA, CDR2 FQGNSA. V dropped 1 base and J dropped 10 bases, with 8 bases sitting between them. The CDR3 DNA follows: TGTGCCAGCAGCTTAGGGGCAGGGTCACCCCTCCACTTT. The encoded protein is CASSLGAGSPLHF. Together with reference TRBV7-2 and TRBJ1-6, the CDR3 gives the full variable domain: GAGVSQSPSNKVTEKGKDVELRCDPISGHTALYWYRQSLGQGLEFLIYFQGNSAPDKSGLPSDRFSAERTGGSVSTLTIQRTQQEDSAVYLCASSLGAGSPLHFGNGTRLTVT.

The rearrangement uses TRBV12-3 or TRBV12-4 and TRBJ1-1; D remains unclear. The length of the CDR3 is 13 residues. V lost 8 bases and J lost 4, with 14 bases in between. CDR3 region: CASYNSGGTEAFF. CDR3 sequence (DNA): TGTGCCAGCTATAATTCCGGTGGCACTGAAGCTTTCTTT.

The rearrangement uses TRBV6-5 and TRBJ1-5; a weak D match, TRBD1 (6 bases). V lost 6 bases to trimming and J lost 6 bases, with 18 bases between them. The CDR3 runs 15 residues. The germline V gene has CDR1 MNHEY and CDR2 SVGAGI. The CDR3 region has the DNA TGTGCCAGCAGCCCAGGGGCGCCCTGGGGTCAGCCCCAGCATTTT. Translated: CASSPGAPWGQPQHF.

The rearrangement links TRBV6-4 to TRBJ1-1; no firm D call. V gave up 3 bases and J gave up 0 bases, with 11 bases separating them. The CDR3 extends over 15 amino acids. Germline CDR1 is MRHNA and CDR2 is SNTAGT. CDR3 sequence reads: CASSEEGSVNTEAFF. The CDR3 DNA reads TGTGCCAGCAGTGAAGAAGGGTCGGTGAACACTGAAGCTTTCTTT.

This clone occurred a few times. The rearrangement uses TRBV19 and TRBJ1-4, with D perhaps matching TRBD1 (6 bases). The ends were cut back, 6 bases at V and 6 bases at J, with 14 bases in the middle. Germline V lookup: CDR1 LNHDA, CDR2 SQIVND (reference sequence). The CDR3 runs 14 residues. The DNA for the CDR3 is TGTGCCAGTAGCGGACAGTATCCTTATGAAAAACTGTTTTTT. This codes for CASSGQYPYEKLFF.

This clone has just a few counts. This chain connects TRBV7-9 to TRBJ1-6; D is perhaps TRBD1 (5 bases). This CDR3 contains 16 residues. V gave up 5 bases and J gave up 5 bases, with 16 bases separating them. Germline lookup yields CDR1 SEHNR and CDR2 FQNEAQ (reference sequence). The CDR3 loop is CASSPPTVSNNSPLHF. In DNA, the CDR3 is TGTGCCAGCAGCCCTCCGACAGTGTCCAATAATTCACCCCTCCACTTT.

The chain links TRBV25-1 to TRBJ1-1; no clear D. Deletions cut 4 bases from V and 1 base from J, with 13 bases between. There are 15 residues in the CDR3. Germline V gene lookup returns CDR1 MGHDK and CDR2 SYGVNS. The DNA for the CDR3 is TGTGCCAGCAGTGCCCTACTGAGCTCGAACACTGAAGCTTTCTTT. This gives the protein CASSALLSSNTEAFF.

This chain joins TRBV18 and TRBJ1-2; D not resolved. CDR1 and CDR2 (germline): KGHSH, LQKENI. V lost 3 bases to trimming and J lost 5 bases, with 13 bases between them. CDR3 size: 14 residues. The CDR3 bases are TGTGCCAGCTCACCTTGGGGTATAGAGTATGGCTACACCTTC. Translation gives CASSPWGIEYGYTF.

The chain carries TRBV4-1 and TRBJ2-1; TRBD2 matches at 13 bases. The CDR3 sequence is 16 residues long. Germline V gives CDR1 MGHRA, CDR2 YSYEKL. V shed 3 bases, J shed 9 bases, and the junction held 8 bases outside the gene matches. CDR3 region: CASSHPTSGGGLEQFF. In DNA form, the CDR3 reads TGCGCCAGCAGCCACCCTACTAGCGGGGGGGGGCTTGAGCAGTTCTTC.

This chain links TRBV5-6 with TRBJ1-5; D is possibly TRBD1 (6 bases). The V gene lost 0 bases and the J gene lost 9 bases, with 13 bases spanning the gap. Germline CDR1 is SGHDT and CDR2 is YYEEEE. This CDR3 has 14 amino acids. The CDR3 loop reads CASSLGGAGRPQHF. The CDR3 nucleotides read TGTGCCAGCAGCTTGGGGGGGGCAGGACGGCCCCAGCATTTT.